A selection of T cell receptor beta chains follows, all from one sample in a study of T cell responses to AZD1222 COVID-19 vaccine. The assay was immunoSEQ multiplex PCR, and TCRdb's table has in-frame clones only and misses some. The sample includes about 81,000 clones, 92% of them seen just once. The specimen was peripheral blood, collected on day 0 of AZD1222 vaccination. The origin of the receptors is an adult in good health. Each CDR3 is given with its conserved first and last residue. The order of the fields is D gene, CDR3 length, clone size, V gene, J gene, CDR3 protein, CDR3 DNA. The D gene is left open where the match is weak. Clone size is given for some rows only: seen once, a few or many times, or a class if the clone is expanded.

>TRBD2|16|NA|TRBV19|TRBJ2-1
CASLAGGLSSYNEQFF
TGTGCCAGTCTAGCGGGAGGCCTGAGCTCCTACAATGAGCAGTTCTTC
>NA|15|NA|TRBV9|TRBJ2-2
CASSVTGLNTGELFF
TGTGCCAGCAGCGTAACAGGCCTGAACACCGGGGAGCTGTTTTTT
>TRBD1|15|NA|TRBV19|TRBJ2-5
CASSTNTGGSQTQYF
TGTGCCAGTAGTACGAACACAGGGGGCAGTCAGACCCAGTACTTC
>TRBD2|15|NA|TRBV18|TRBJ2-5
CASSPPGREGETQYF
TGTGCCAGCTCACCACCGGGCAGGGAGGGAGAGACCCAGTACTTC
>NA|15|once|TRBV2|TRBJ1-2
CASTPPGRGFYGYTF
TGTGCCAGCACTCCCCCGGGCAGGGGCTTCTATGGCTACACCTTC
>TRBD2|18|NA|TRBV11-3|TRBJ2-2
CASSGTGTSGRNTGELFF
TGTGCCAGCAGCGGTACCGGGACTAGCGGGAGGAACACCGGGGAGCTGTTTTTT
>TRBD1|15|NA|TRBV19|TRBJ2-7
CASSKATQGAYEQYF
TGTGCCAGTAGTAAAGCAACACAGGGGGCCTACGAGCAGTACTTC
>NA|16|NA|TRBV21-1|TRBJ2-4
CASSAEGTGSKNIQYF
TGTGCCAGCAGCGCAGAGGGGACTGGGTCCAAAAACATTCAGTACTTC
>NA|14|NA|TRBV9|TRBJ1-4
CASSRMPTNEKLFF
TGTGCCAGCTCCCGGATGCCAACTAATGAAAAACTGTTTTTT
>NA|18|NA|TRBV12-5|TRBJ2-7
CASAPGLSSEPSSYEQYF
TGTGCTAGTGCTCCCGGTTTGTCGAGTGAACCCAGCTCCTACGAGCAGTACTTC
>NA|14|NA|TRBV28|TRBJ2-4
CASSRGDSKNIQYF
TGTGCCAGCAGTCGGGGGGACAGTAAAAACATTCAGTACTTC
>NA|16|NA|TRBV4-3|TRBJ2-3
CASSQDWGSSTDTQYF
TGCGCCAGCAGCCAAGATTGGGGGTCTAGCACAGATACGCAGTATTTT
>NA|14|NA|TRBV19|TRBJ2-5
CASSILGNQETQYF
TGTGCCAGTAGTATTCTAGGGAACCAAGAGACCCAGTACTTC
>TRBD2|15|NA|TRBV27|TRBJ2-7
CASSLWGTSLAEQYF
TGTGCCAGCAGTTTATGGGGGACTAGCCTTGCCGAGCAGTACTTC
>NA|14|NA|TRBV2|TRBJ2-7
CASSERGLPYEQYF
TGTGCCAGCAGTGAACGGGGCCTGCCCTACGAGCAGTACTTC
>NA|12|NA|TRBV28|TRBJ1-5
CASSTLNQPQHF
TGTGCCAGCAGTACCTTAAATCAGCCCCAGCATTTT
>NA|14|NA|TRBV7-2|TRBJ1-1
CASSLGGVATEAFF
TGTGCCAGCAGCTTAGGAGGGGTCGCCACTGAAGCTTTCTTT
>NA|13|NA|TRBV7-3|TRBJ2-5
CASSYGQQETQYF
TGTGCCAGCAGCTACGGCCAACAGGAGACCCAGTACTTC
>NA|15|NA|TRBV7-9|TRBJ2-1
CASSPLGGGRNEQFF
TGTGCCAGCAGCCCACTAGGAGGGGGGAGGAATGAGCAGTTCTTC
>NA|15|NA|TRBV24-1|TRBJ2-5
CATSDPGTYGETQYF
TGTGCCACCAGTGATCCGGGGACCTACGGAGAGACCCAGTACTTC
>TRBD2|14|NA|TRBV27|TRBJ2-7
CASSLSPGGNEQYF
TGTGCCAGCAGTTTATCGCCGGGAGGGAACGAGCAGTACTTC
>NA|15|NA|TRBV5-5|TRBJ1-1
CASSYSDRRNTEAFF
TGTGCCAGCAGTTACTCCGACAGGAGGAACACTGAAGCTTTCTTT
>NA|13|NA|TRBV5-5|TRBJ2-5
CASSLRSPETQYF
TGTGCCAGCAGCTTGAGGTCTCCAGAGACCCAGTACTTC
>TRBD1|15|few|TRBV27|TRBJ1-6
CASSFLDREGSPLHF
TGTGCCAGCAGTTTTCTCGACAGGGAGGGTTCACCCCTCCACTTT
>NA|14|NA|TRBV27|TRBJ1-4
CASSSGGPGEKLFF
TGTGCCAGCAGTTCGGGGGGGCCGGGTGAAAAACTGTTTTTT
>NA|15|NA|TRBV5-1|TRBJ2-1
CASSLVQASYNEQFF
TGCGCCAGCAGCTTGGTTCAGGCCTCCTACAATGAGCAGTTCTTC
>NA|18|once|TRBV4-1|TRBJ1-5
CASSQDWGQGRSNQPQHF
TGCGCCAGCAGCCAAGATTGGGGTCAGGGGCGAAGCAATCAGCCCCAGCATTTT
>NA|12|once|TRBV30|TRBJ1-4
CAWSVSGEKLFF
TGTGCCTGGAGTGTTAGCGGTGAAAAACTGTTTTTT
>TRBD1|14|NA|TRBV27|TRBJ1-2
CASSLGQGARGYTF
TGTGCCAGCAGTTTAGGGCAGGGGGCGCGGGGCTACACCTTC
>TRBD2|15|NA|TRBV28|TRBJ2-7
CASSPALAGQYEQYF
TGTGCCAGCAGTCCCGCCCTAGCGGGCCAATACGAGCAGTACTTC
>NA|15|NA|TRBV9|TRBJ2-1
CASSVTGLAVDEQFF
TGTGCCAGCAGCGTAACGGGACTGGCCGTGGATGAGCAGTTCTTC
>NA|14|NA|TRBV6-2/TRBV6-3|TRBJ1-4
CASSSSVFGGKLFF
TGTGCCAGCAGTTCTTCCGTCTTCGGGGGAAAACTGTTTTTT
>TRBD2|14|NA|TRBV30|TRBJ2-2
CAWSVAGSTGELFF
TGTGCCTGGAGTGTAGCGGGATCTACCGGGGAGCTGTTTTTT
>NA|13|few|TRBV11-2|TRBJ1-5
CASSLDRNQPTYF
TGTGCCAGCAGCTTAGACAGAAATCAACCGACGTATTTT
>TRBD1|15|NA|TRBV18|TRBJ1-1
CASSHEDRGFPEAFF
TGTGCCAGCTCACATGAGGACAGGGGTTTCCCTGAAGCTTTCTTT
>NA|16|NA|TRBV28|TRBJ2-7
CASSSPGIADSYEQYF
TGTGCCAGCAGTTCTCCCGGGATAGCGGATTCCTACGAGCAGTACTTC
>TRBD1|14|NA|TRBV14|TRBJ1-2
CASSQGGTGYGYTF
TGTGCCAGCAGCCAAGGCGGGACAGGCTATGGCTACACCTTC
>NA|15|NA|TRBV21-1|TRBJ1-5
CASSVPGTAGQPQHF
TGTGCCAGCAGCGTACCCGGGACAGCTGGCCAGCCCCAGCATTTT
>TRBD2|18|NA|TRBV2|TRBJ2-5
CASPSRTSLLGLQETQYF
TGTGCCAGCCCTTCTCGGACTAGTCTGCTGGGGCTCCAAGAGACCCAGTACTTC
>NA|14|NA|TRBV7-2|TRBJ2-1
CASSLRLSYNEQFF
TGTGCCAGCAGCTTACGTCTATCTTACAATGAGCAGTTCTTC